Listed below are T cell receptor beta chains from one sample, sequenced in a study of OX40 agonist ivuxolimab in advanced cancers. The repertoire was sequenced with immunoSEQ multiplex PCR; TCRdb's copy has only in-frame clones and lacks some. The table shows fewer than 100,000 clones, with around four fifths occurring only once. The sample here was CD4+ or CD8+ T cells sorted from blood, taken in a trial of the OX40 agonist ivuxolimab. The receptors here all came from an adult with an advanced solid tumor such as melanoma, head and neck, liver or kidney cancer. Both conserved end residues are trimmed from each CDR3. The order of the fields is V gene, CDR3 protein.

TRBV30	AWTPRTTAYTQY
TRBV30	AWSGQGVFDEKLF
TRBV7-6	ASSLDLFPGNTIY
TRBV20-1	SGTAQETQY
TRBV6-6	ASSYSRVRETQY
TRBV10-2	ASSAGLPPETQY
TRBV7-3	ASSSREGAGEQY
TRBV30	AWDPGGETQY
TRBV7-9	ASSRQGYQETQY
TRBV2	ASKPDRGNSPLH
TRBV28	ASSPGQGPSYEQY
TRBV2	ASSRTGGYGYT
TRBV5-1	ASSLGKTDLLYEQY
TRBV28	ASSPGTGLKYEQY
TRBV7-2	ASSLKSGLGTDTQY
TRBV27	ASSVYPGAMNTEAF
TRBV6-1	ASSGGLAFGEQF
TRBV9	ASSATSGGAGYRQETQY
TRBV2	ASSAFGGNNEKLF
TRBV6-1	ASSEARSGGENEQY
TRBV9	ASSVESDRVYGYT
TRBV5-5	ASSYWTGLNQPQH
TRBV2	ASSREEQF